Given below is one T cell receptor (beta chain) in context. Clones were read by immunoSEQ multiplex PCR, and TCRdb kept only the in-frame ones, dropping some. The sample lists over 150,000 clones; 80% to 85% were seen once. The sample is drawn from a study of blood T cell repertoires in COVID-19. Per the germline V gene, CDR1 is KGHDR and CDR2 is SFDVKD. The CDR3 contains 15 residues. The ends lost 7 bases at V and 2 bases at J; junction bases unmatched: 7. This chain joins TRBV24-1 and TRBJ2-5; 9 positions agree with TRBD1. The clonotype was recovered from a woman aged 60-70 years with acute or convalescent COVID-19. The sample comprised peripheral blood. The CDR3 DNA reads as TGTGCCACCAGCGGATGGACAGGGGTTCAAGAGACCCAGTACTTC. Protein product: CATSGWTGVQETQYF.